The entry that follows covers one TCR beta chain sequence. The data were obtained in a study of CD8+ T cells in alopecia areata. Once RNA had been extracted, it was reverse transcribed into cDNA to act as the sequencing template. TCRdb's copy holds only in-frame clones and misses some; the assay was immunoSEQ multiplex PCR. The table lists some 150,000 clones, about two thirds of them singletons. The sequencing sample was made of CD8+ T cells sorted from blood. The TCR sequence derives from a human donor in good health.

The chain's CDR3 is CASSSLIPQHF. Written as DNA, the CDR3 is TGTGCCAGCAGCAGCCTAATACCCCAGCATTTT. The chain couples TRBV6-6 to TRBJ1-5; D remains ambiguous. The CDR3 extends over 11 amino acids. The V gene's germline CDR1 is MNHNY and CDR2 SVGAGI (reference sequence). Trimming took off 6 bases at V and 10 bases at J, with 10 bases between the two ends.